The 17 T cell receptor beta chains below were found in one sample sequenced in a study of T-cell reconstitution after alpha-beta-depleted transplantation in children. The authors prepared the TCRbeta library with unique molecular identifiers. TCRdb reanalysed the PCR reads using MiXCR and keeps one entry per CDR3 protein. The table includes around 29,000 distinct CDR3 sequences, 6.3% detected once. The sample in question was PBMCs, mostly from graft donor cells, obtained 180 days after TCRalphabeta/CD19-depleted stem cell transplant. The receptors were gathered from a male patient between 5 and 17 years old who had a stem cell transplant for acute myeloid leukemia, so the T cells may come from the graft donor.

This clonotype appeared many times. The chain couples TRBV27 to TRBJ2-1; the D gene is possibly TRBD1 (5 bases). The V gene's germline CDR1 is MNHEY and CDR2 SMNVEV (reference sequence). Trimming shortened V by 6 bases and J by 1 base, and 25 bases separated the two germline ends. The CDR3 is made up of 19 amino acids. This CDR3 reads CASSPPAGFTLGSYNEQFF. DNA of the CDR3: TGTGCCAGCAGCCCCCCGGCAGGGTTCACTTTGGGTTCCTACAATGAGCAGTTCTTC.

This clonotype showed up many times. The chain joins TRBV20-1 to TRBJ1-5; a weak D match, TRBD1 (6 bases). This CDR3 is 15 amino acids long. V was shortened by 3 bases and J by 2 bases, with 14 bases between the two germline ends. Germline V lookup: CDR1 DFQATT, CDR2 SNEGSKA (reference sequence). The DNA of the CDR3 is TGCAGTGCTAGGAGGGGGGCCGTGGGCAATCAGCCCCAGCATTTT. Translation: CSARRGAVGNQPQHF.

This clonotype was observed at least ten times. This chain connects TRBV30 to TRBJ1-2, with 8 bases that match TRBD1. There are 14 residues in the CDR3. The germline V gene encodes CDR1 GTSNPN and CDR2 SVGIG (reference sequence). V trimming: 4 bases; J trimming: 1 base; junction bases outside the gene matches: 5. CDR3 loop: CAWTTGQGNYGYTF. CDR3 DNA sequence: TGTGCCTGGACCACCGGACAGGGTAACTATGGCTACACCTTC.

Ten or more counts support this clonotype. CDR3 coding DNA: TGTGCCAGCAGTGAATATAGGCGTGAGCAGTTCTTC. It codes for CASSEYRREQFF. This chain connects TRBV25-1 to TRBJ2-1; D call uncertain. Germline values: CDR1 MGHDK, CDR2 SYGVNS. The V end lost 0 bases, the J end lost 9 bases, and 6 bases lay between the germline ends. This CDR3 region has 12 residues.

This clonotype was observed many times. CDR3 protein: CASSRTGDSPLHF. DNA of the CDR3: TGTGCCAGCAGCCGGACCGGGGATTCACCCCTCCACTTT. V usage is TRBV6-5 and J usage is TRBJ1-6, with D hard to call. The CDR3 covers 13 residues. Trimming took 6 bases from V and 8 from J, leaving 11 bases between them. The germline CDR1 and CDR2 sequences are MNHEY and SVGAGI.

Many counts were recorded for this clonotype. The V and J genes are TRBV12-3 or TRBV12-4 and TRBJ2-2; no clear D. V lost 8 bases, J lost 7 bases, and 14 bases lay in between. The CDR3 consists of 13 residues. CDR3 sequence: CASATRSDGELFF. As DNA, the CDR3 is TGTGCCAGCGCGACTCGATCAGACGGGGAGCTGTTTTTT.

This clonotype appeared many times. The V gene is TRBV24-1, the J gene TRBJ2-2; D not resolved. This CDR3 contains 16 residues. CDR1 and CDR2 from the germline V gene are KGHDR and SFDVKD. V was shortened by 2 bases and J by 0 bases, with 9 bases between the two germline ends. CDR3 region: CATSDSRAPNTGELFF. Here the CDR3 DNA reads TGTGCCACCAGTGATTCTAGAGCCCCGAACACCGGGGAGCTGTTTTTT.

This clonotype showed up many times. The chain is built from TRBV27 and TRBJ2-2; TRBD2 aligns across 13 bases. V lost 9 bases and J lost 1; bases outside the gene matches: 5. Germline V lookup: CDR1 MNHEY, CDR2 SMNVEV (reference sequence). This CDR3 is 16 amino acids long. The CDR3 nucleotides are TGTGCCAGTCGACTAGCGGGAGGACAGAACACCGGGGAGCTGTTTTTT. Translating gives CASRLAGGQNTGELFF.

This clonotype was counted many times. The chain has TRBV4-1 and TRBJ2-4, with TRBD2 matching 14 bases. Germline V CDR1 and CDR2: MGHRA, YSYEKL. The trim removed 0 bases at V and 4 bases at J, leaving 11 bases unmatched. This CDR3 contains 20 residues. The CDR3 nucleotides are TGCGCCAGCAGCCAAGATCGACTAGCGGGGGGGCCCTCCCCAAAAAACATTCAGTACTTC. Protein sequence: CASSQDRLAGGPSPKNIQYF.

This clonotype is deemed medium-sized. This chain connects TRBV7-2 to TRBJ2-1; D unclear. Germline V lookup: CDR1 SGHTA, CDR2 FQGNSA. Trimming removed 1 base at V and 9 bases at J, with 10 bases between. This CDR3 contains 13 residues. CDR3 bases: TGTGCCAGCAGCTTAGGACCCGACCGTGAGCAGTTCTTC. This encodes CASSLGPDREQFF.

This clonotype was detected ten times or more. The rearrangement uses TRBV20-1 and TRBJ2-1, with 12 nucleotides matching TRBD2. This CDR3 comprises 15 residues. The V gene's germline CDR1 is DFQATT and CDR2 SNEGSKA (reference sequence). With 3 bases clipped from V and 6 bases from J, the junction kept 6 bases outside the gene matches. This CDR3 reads CSARRRTSGINEQFF. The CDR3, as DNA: TGCAGTGCTAGGCGAAGGACTAGCGGGATCAATGAGCAGTTCTTC.

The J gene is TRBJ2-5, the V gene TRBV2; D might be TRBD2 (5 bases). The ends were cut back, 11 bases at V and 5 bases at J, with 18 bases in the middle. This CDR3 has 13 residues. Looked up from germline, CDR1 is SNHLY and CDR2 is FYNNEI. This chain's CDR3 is CAFSFGSRETQYF. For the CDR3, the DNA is TGTGCCTTCAGTTTTGGGAGTCGTGAGACCCAGTACTTC.

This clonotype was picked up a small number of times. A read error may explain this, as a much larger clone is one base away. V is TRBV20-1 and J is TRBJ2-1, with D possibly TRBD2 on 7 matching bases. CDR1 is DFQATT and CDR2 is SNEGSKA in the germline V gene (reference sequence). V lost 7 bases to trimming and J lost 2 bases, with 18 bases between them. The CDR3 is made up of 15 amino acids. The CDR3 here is CSGGALAAAYNEQFF. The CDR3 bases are TGCAGTGGGGGGGCTCTAGCGGCCGCCTACAATGAGCAGTTCTTC.

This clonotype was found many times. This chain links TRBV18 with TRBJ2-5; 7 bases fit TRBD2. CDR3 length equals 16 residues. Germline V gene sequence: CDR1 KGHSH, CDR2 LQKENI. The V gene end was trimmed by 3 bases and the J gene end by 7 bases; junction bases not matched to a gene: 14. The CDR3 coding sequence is TGTGCCAGCTCACCTTGGACTAGTGGGGATGGCGTGACCCAGTACTTC. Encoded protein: CASSPWTSGDGVTQYF.

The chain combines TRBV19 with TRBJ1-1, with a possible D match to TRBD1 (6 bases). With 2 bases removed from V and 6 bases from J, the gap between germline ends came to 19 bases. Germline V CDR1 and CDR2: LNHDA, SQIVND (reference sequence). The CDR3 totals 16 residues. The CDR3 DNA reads TGTGCCAGTAGTATAAAAAGGCTTGATGCAGGGGCTGAAGCTTTCTTT. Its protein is CASSIKRLDAGAEAFF.

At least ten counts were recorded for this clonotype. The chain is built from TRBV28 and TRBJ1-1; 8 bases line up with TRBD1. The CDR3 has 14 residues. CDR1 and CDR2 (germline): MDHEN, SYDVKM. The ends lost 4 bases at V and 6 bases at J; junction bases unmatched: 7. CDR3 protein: CASSYHRGESEAFF. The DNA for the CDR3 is TGTGCCAGCAGTTACCACAGGGGGGAATCTGAAGCTTTCTTT. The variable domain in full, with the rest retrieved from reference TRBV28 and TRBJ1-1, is DVKVTQSSRYLVKRTGEKVFLECVQDMDHENMFWYRQDPGLGLRLIYFSYDVKMKEKGDIPEGYSVSREKKERFSLILESASTNQTSMYLCASSYHRGESEAFFGQGTRLTVV.

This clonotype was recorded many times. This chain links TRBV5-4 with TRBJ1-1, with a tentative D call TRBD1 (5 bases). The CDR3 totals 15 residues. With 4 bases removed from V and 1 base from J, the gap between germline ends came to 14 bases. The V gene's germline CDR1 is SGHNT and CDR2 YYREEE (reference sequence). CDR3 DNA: TGTGCCAGCAGCCAGCCACGGGGGAAGAACACTGAAGCTTTCTTT. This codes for CASSQPRGKNTEAFF.